These 25 T cell receptor beta chains originate from one sample sequenced in a study of blood T cell repertoires in COVID-19. Sequencing was performed with immunoSEQ multiplex PCR; in TCRdb, only in-frame clones are kept and a portion is missing. The sample carries 150,000 to 200,000 clones, approximately 90% recorded once. What was sequenced was peripheral blood. Receptor source: a young man with COVID-19, enrolled during active disease.

CDR3 in DNA: TGTGCCAGCAGCTTGGGCCAGGCCCACTACGAGCAGTACTTC. Translating gives CASSLGQAHYEQYF. The chain employs TRBV5-4 and TRBJ2-7; D is unclear. V shed 0 bases and J shed 3 bases, with 10 bases lying between them. The length of the CDR3 is 14 residues. CDR1 SGHNT and CDR2 YYREEE come from the germline V gene (reference sequence).

The V gene is TRBV10-3, the J gene TRBJ2-3, with 14 bases that match TRBD2. Trimming at V came to 8 bases and at J to 2 bases, leaving 6 bases not matched to a gene. From germline, CDR1 is ENHRY and CDR2 SYGVKD. This CDR3 is 16 amino acids long. This CDR3 reads CAISGTSGRTTDTQYF. Written as DNA, the CDR3 is TGTGCCATCTCCGGGACTAGCGGGAGAACCACAGATACGCAGTATTTT.

CDR3 DNA sequence: TGTGCCAGCAGCTTAACAGGGGTCACCGGGGAGCTGTTTTTT. Encoded protein: CASSLTGVTGELFF. J is TRBJ2-2 and V is TRBV7-7; the match to TRBD1 covers 7 bases. The CDR3 consists of 14 residues. V trimming: 2 bases; J trimming: 4 bases; junction bases outside the gene matches: 1. Germline lookup yields CDR1 SSHAT and CDR2 FNYEAQ (reference sequence).

Only one count was recorded for this clone. The genes are TRBV5-1 and TRBJ2-1, with no clear D. CDR1 and CDR2 (germline): SGHRS, YFSETQ. Trimming stripped 3 bases from V and 0 bases from J, with 7 bases between. The CDR3 length is 14 residues. The DNA for the CDR3 is TGCGCCAGCAGCTCGAGGATCTCCTACAATGAGCAGTTCTTC. Protein product: CASSSRISYNEQFF.

This chain uses TRBV15 with TRBJ2-1; D might be TRBD2 (6 bases). Trimming left V 1 base short and J 7 bases short, with 8 bases between. The CDR3 has 13 residues. The V gene's germline CDR1 is LNHNV and CDR2 YYDKDF (reference sequence). The CDR3 DNA reads as TGTGCCACCAGCAGAGGCCTAGCGAATGAGCAGTTCTTC. Encoded protein: CATSRGLANEQFF.

The chain links TRBV30 to TRBJ2-7; a weak D match, TRBD2 (6 bases). Trimming removed 5 bases from V and 0 bases from J, with 11 bases in between. This CDR3 is built from 13 residues. Germline values: CDR1 GTSNPN, CDR2 SVGIG (reference sequence). The DNA of the CDR3 is TGTGCCTGGGGTCGGGAGAACTCCTACGAGCAGTACTTC. Translated: CAWGRENSYEQYF. Full variable domain (outside the CDR3, taken from reference TRBV30 and TRBJ2-7): SQTIHQWPATLVQPVGSPLSLECTVEGTSNPNLYWYRQAAGRGLQLLFYSVGIGQISSEVPQNLSASRPQDRQFILSSKKLLLSDSGFYLCAWGRENSYEQYFGPGTRLTVT.

This chain uses TRBV3-1 (or the pseudogene TRBV3-2) with TRBJ2-7, with D unresolved. CDR3 length: 13 residues. Trimming pared 1 base from V and 4 bases from J, leaving 8 bases between. The germline gives CDR1 LGHDT, CDR2 YNNKEL (reference sequence). CDR3 DNA: TGTGCCAGCAGCCAAGGTAAAACTTACGAGCAGTACTTC. This gives the protein CASSQGKTYEQYF.

The rearrangement uses TRBV7-9 and TRBJ2-2, with 10 positions matching TRBD1. The V gene's germline CDR1 is SEHNR and CDR2 FQNEAQ (reference sequence). V trimming: 4 bases; J trimming: 1 base; junction bases outside the gene matches: 3. The CDR3 is 16 amino acids. CDR3 residues: CASSSGTGENTGELFF. In nucleotides, the CDR3 is TGTGCCAGCAGCTCCGGGACAGGGGAGAACACCGGGGAGCTGTTTTTT.

This clone was observed once. This chain links TRBV5-4 with TRBJ2-7; 12 bases map to TRBD1. The CDR3 contains 15 residues. CDR1 and CDR2 from the germline V gene are SGHNT and YYREEE (reference sequence). Trimming cost V 3 bases and J 4 bases; bases outside gene matches: 5. This chain's CDR3 is CASSYPGQGAYEQYF. The DNA for the CDR3 is TGTGCCAGCAGCTACCCGGGACAGGGGGCATACGAGCAGTACTTC.

This clone was seen a single time. The chain recombines TRBV5-1 with TRBJ2-1; 7 bases map to TRBD1. Trimming removed 4 bases from V and 2 bases from J; junction bases left unmatched: 9. Germline values: CDR1 SGHRS, CDR2 YFSETQ. This CDR3 is built from 16 residues. The CDR3 sequence is CASSPGSRGTYNEQFF. CDR3 in DNA: TGCGCCAGCAGCCCCGGCTCCAGGGGGACCTACAATGAGCAGTTCTTC.

The V and J genes are TRBV3-1 (or the pseudogene TRBV3-2) and TRBJ1-5; 8 nucleotides align to TRBD1. CDR1 LGHDT and CDR2 YNNKEL come from the germline V gene (reference sequence). Trimming cost V 0 bases and J 6 bases; bases outside gene matches: 4. This CDR3 has 15 residues. In DNA, the CDR3 is TGTGCCAGCAGCCAAGAACAGGGGGTATGTCAGCCCCAGCATTTT. Amino acids: CASSQEQGVCQPQHF.

The CDR3 nucleotides are TGTGCCAGCAGCCACCCGGGGAGGGGTAGTTCGGCGTACGAGCAGTACTTC. This codes for CASSHPGRGSSAYEQYF. V usage is TRBV7-2 and J usage is TRBJ2-7; 7 bases line up with TRBD2. Germline lookup yields CDR1 SGHTA and CDR2 FQGNSA. CDR3 size: 17 residues. Trimming took 5 bases from V and 4 from J; bases not matched to a gene: 17.

The CDR3 DNA reads as TGTGCCAGCAGCCCTCTCTTGGCAGCGACCTATGGCTACACCTTC. This translates into CASSPLLAATYGYTF. This chain links TRBV3-1 (or the pseudogene TRBV3-2) with TRBJ1-2; D unclear. The CDR3 runs 15 residues. Germline lookup yields CDR1 LGHDT and CDR2 YNNKEL (reference sequence). V was cut by 4 bases and J by 4 bases, with 16 bases left in between.

The chain combines TRBV29-1 with TRBJ2-1, with TRBD2 matching over 12 bases. The CDR3 consists of 17 residues. J gave up 4 bases and V 4 bases, and 11 bases lay outside the gene matches. The germline V gene encodes CDR1 SQVTM and CDR2 ANQGSEA. CDR3 amino acids: CSVGGTSGFVGYNEQFF. The CDR3, as DNA: TGCAGCGTTGGCGGGACTAGCGGGTTCGTCGGATACAATGAGCAGTTCTTC.

The chain has TRBV6-6 and TRBJ2-7, with TRBD2 identical over 10 bases. V lost 5 bases and J lost 2; bases outside the gene matches: 6. CDR1 MNHNY and CDR2 SVGAGI come from the germline V gene (reference sequence). This CDR3 contains 15 residues. Here the CDR3 DNA reads TGTGCCAGCAGTGGGACTAGCGCCTCCCCCTACGAGCAGTACTTC. Translating it yields CASSGTSASPYEQYF.

A few counts support this clone. The chain uses TRBV9 and TRBJ2-7; tentatively, D is TRBD1 (5 bases). Trimming pared 0 bases from V and 0 bases from J, leaving 16 bases between. This CDR3 has 17 residues. Germline-derived CDR1 and CDR2 are SGDLS and YYNGEE. The CDR3 nucleotides read TGTGCCAGCAGCGTAGGCCTAGGGCTAGACAGCTCCTACGAGCAGTACTTC. This encodes CASSVGLGLDSSYEQYF.

CDR3 sequence: CASSQEIAAGGNETQYF. The DNA for the CDR3 is TGTGCCAGCAGCCAAGAAATCGCGGCGGGAGGTAATGAGACCCAGTACTTC. The chain couples TRBV3-1 (or the pseudogene TRBV3-2) to TRBJ2-5; 8 bases are a match to TRBD2. J lost 5 bases, V lost 0 bases, and 11 bases had no gene match. Germline CDR1 reads LGHDT; CDR2 reads YNNKEL (reference sequence). There are 17 residues in the CDR3.

This sequence joins TRBV11-1 and TRBJ1-2; possible D gene TRBD1, 6 bases. Germline CDR1 and CDR2: SGHAT and FQDESV (reference sequence). V was clipped by 3 bases and J by 7 bases, with 12 bases between them. The CDR3 length is 13 residues. The CDR3 nucleotides are TGTGCCAGCAGCTTCACACAGGGTGCTGGCTACACCTTC. Protein sequence: CASSFTQGAGYTF. Full variable domain (missing parts from reference TRBV11-1 and TRBJ1-2): EAEVAQSPRYKITEKSQAVAFWCDPISGHATLYWYRQILGQGPELLVQFQDESVVDDSQLPKDRFSAERLKGVDSTLKIQPAELGDSAMYLCASSFTQGAGYTFGSGTRLTVV.

The chain is built from TRBV6-5 and TRBJ2-7; 9 bases line up with TRBD2. This CDR3 region has 14 residues. J was trimmed by 4 bases and V by 7 bases; bases with no gene match: 8. Germline V gives CDR1 MNHEY, CDR2 SVGAGI. Here the CDR3 DNA reads TGTGCCAGCAAAGGGAGGCTAGCGGGATACGAGCAGTACTTC. The encoded protein is CASKGRLAGYEQYF.

The rearrangement uses TRBV2 and TRBJ1-2, with TRBD1 identical over 9 bases. With V trimmed by 5 bases and J by 6 bases, 10 bases remained unmatched. The germline V gene encodes CDR1 SNHLY and CDR2 FYNNEI. The CDR3 loop spans 15 amino acids. Written as DNA, the CDR3 is TGTGCCAGCAGTCGCTGGGACAGGGTGGGAGATGGCTACACCTTC. Translation gives CASSRWDRVGDGYTF.

The chain has TRBV30 and TRBJ1-5, with TRBD1 identical over 7 bases. The trim removed 5 bases at V and 1 base at J, leaving 14 bases unmatched. This CDR3 comprises 17 residues. Germline CDR1 is GTSNPN and CDR2 is SVGIG (reference sequence). As DNA, the CDR3 is TGTGCCTGGGGGGACAGTACGTTCAAATCAAGCAATCAGCCCCAGCATTTT. It translates to CAWGDSTFKSSNQPQHF.

The J gene is TRBJ1-5, the V gene TRBV7-2; 10 bases align to TRBD1. With 6 bases clipped from V and 2 bases from J, the junction kept 1 base outside the gene matches. Germline CDR1 reads SGHTA; CDR2 reads FQGNSA. The CDR3 spans 14 residues. The CDR3: CASRTGGGNQPQHF. The CDR3 region has the DNA TGTGCCAGCAGGACAGGGGGCGGCAATCAGCCCCAGCATTTT.

J is TRBJ2-7 and V is TRBV20-1; possibly TRBD2 for D (5 bases). The CDR3 runs to 11 residues. The V gene's germline CDR1 is DFQATT and CDR2 SNEGSKA (reference sequence). As DNA, the CDR3 is TGCAGCCTCCCGGGGTCCTACGAGCAGTACTTC. It codes for CSLPGSYEQYF.

This chain uses TRBV6-5 with TRBJ1-2, with TRBD1 as a possible D gene (5 bases). The CDR3 sequence is 14 residues long. Trimming cost V 6 bases and J 10 bases, with 21 bases left between them. Germline-derived CDR1 and CDR2 are MNHEY and SVGAGI. CDR3 in DNA: TGTGCCAGCAGAAGTCCGAAAGGACACGGGTACTACACCTTC. Amino acid sequence: CASRSPKGHGYYTF.

The CDR3 reads CASSSPWTAYGYTF. Written as DNA, the CDR3 is TGTGCCAGCAGTTCCCCTTGGACAGCTTATGGCTACACCTTC. V is TRBV28 and J is TRBJ1-2; possibly TRBD1 for D (6 bases). The CDR3 extends over 14 amino acids. Germline CDR1 is MDHEN and CDR2 is SYDVKM. Trimming left V 4 bases short and J 5 bases short, with 14 bases between.